Listed below are T cell receptor beta chains from one sample, sequenced in a study of T cell responses to AZD1222 COVID-19 vaccine. TCRdb keeps only in-frame clones here, not all; method: immunoSEQ multiplex PCR. Among about 180,000 clones, around nine tenths were seen once, and the ten largest hold 11%. The sequences come from peripheral blood, collected 28 days after the second AZD1222 dose. The receptor source for this set is an adult who received the AZD1222 COVID-19 vaccine. Both conserved end residues are part of each CDR3. D genes are given only for firm matches. Rows may omit the clone size; those that give it use once, few, many or a size class.

length: 14
J: TRBJ2-7
D: -
V: TRBV11-2
size: -
CDR3: CASSSGQTRHEQYF
DNA: TGTGCCAGCAGCTCCGGACAGACTCGGCACGAGCAGTACTTC

length: 15
J: TRBJ2-1
D: -
V: TRBV2
size: once
CDR3: CASSVGPQSYNEQFF
DNA: TGTGCCAGCAGTGTGGGCCCCCAGTCCTACAATGAGCAGTTCTTC

length: 14
J: TRBJ2-1
D: -
V: TRBV2
size: -
CDR3: CASRHRVLSDEQFF
DNA: TGTGCCAGCAGGCACAGGGTCCTGAGCGATGAGCAGTTCTTC

length: 18
J: TRBJ2-1
D: TRBD2
V: TRBV4-3
size: -
CDR3: CASSQAPLAGANYNEQFF
DNA: TGCGCCAGCAGCCAAGCTCCGCTAGCGGGGGCTAATTACAATGAGCAGTTCTTC

length: 11
J: TRBJ2-7
D: -
V: TRBV6-5
size: -
CDR3: CASRWSNEQYF
DNA: TGTGCCAGCAGGTGGAGCAACGAGCAGTACTTC

length: 15
J: TRBJ1-3
D: -
V: TRBV7-9
size: -
CDR3: CASSFRDTSGNTIYF
DNA: TGTGCCAGCAGCTTCAGGGACACCTCTGGAAACACCATATATTTT

length: 19
J: TRBJ1-2
D: TRBD1
V: TRBV3-1/TRBV3-2
size: -
CDR3: CASSPEIFLGTGGGYGYTF
DNA: TGTGCCAGCAGCCCGGAAATCTTTTTGGGGACAGGGGGCGGGTATGGCTACACCTTC

length: 13
J: TRBJ1-5
D: -
V: TRBV2
size: -
CDR3: CASSVGIGQPQHF
DNA: TGTGCCAGCAGTGTGGGCATCGGGCAGCCCCAGCATTTT

length: 14
J: TRBJ1-1
D: -
V: TRBV7-9
size: -
CDR3: CASSLVGEGTEAFF
DNA: TGTGCCAGCAGCTTAGTAGGGGAAGGGACTGAAGCTTTCTTT

length: 14
J: TRBJ1-5
D: -
V: TRBV6-5
size: once
CDR3: CASSFRDVNQPQHF
DNA: TGTGCCAGCAGTTTCCGGGACGTCAATCAGCCCCAGCATTTT

length: 15
J: TRBJ1-3
D: -
V: TRBV10-3
size: -
CDR3: CAIRAGAASGNTIYF
DNA: TGTGCCATCAGAGCTGGGGCAGCCTCTGGAAACACCATATATTTT

length: 17
J: TRBJ2-1
D: TRBD1
V: TRBV6-2/TRBV6-3
size: -
CDR3: CASSYHTGGPTNNEQFF
DNA: TGTGCCAGCAGTTACCACACAGGGGGCCCGACCAACAATGAGCAGTTCTTC

length: 14
J: TRBJ2-6
D: -
V: TRBV19
size: -
CDR3: CASSTGAGANVLTF
DNA: TGTGCCAGTAGTACGGGGGCTGGGGCCAACGTCCTGACTTTC

length: 16
J: TRBJ2-7
D: TRBD1
V: TRBV27
size: -
CDR3: CASSLRYGQGAYEQYF
DNA: TGTGCCAGCAGTTTAAGGTATGGGCAGGGGGCCTACGAGCAGTACTTC

length: 15
J: TRBJ1-5
D: -
V: TRBV30
size: once
CDR3: CAWSVRGGGNQPQHF
DNA: TGTGCCTGGAGTGTACGAGGAGGGGGCAATCAGCCCCAGCATTTT

length: 14
J: TRBJ1-4
D: -
V: TRBV19
size: -
CDR3: CASSIDRAQGKLFF
DNA: TGTGCCAGTAGTATAGATCGCGCACAGGGCAAACTGTTTTTT

length: 17
J: TRBJ1-2
D: -
V: TRBV19
size: -
CDR3: CASSIEASGQDNYGYTF
DNA: TGTGCCAGTAGTATTGAAGCCTCCGGGCAGGATAACTATGGCTACACCTTC